This T cell receptor (beta chain) is from a study of shared clonotypes between healthy human individuals. The authors' processing: Junction-only immunoSEQ data arrived without quality scores, meaning filtering differed. TCRdb's copy holds only in-frame clones and misses some; the assay was immunoSEQ multiplex PCR. The V and J calls and clone size come from that table; D and trimming were worked out from the DNA. The sample consists of about 460,000 clones, about 74% of them appearing once. Germline loops: CDR1 LGHNA, CDR2 YSLEER. V lost 0 bases and J 4 bases, leaving 11 bases between the germline ends. This CDR3 contains 15 residues. General observations from the study: Sampling was confined to blood; repertoires within tissues likely differ.

In the case of this clone: Its cognate antigen is unknown. This is likely an artifact of a read error, given a far larger clone one base away. At the DNA level, this CDR3 is encoded by other sequences in the same sample as well.

This TCR was recovered from a woman in her thirties or forties in good health. Some clones in this sample may be carry-over from other donors' samples. The sample consisted of PBMCs. The V call is TRBV4-3, the J call TRBJ2-3; no reliable D call. The CDR3, as DNA: TGCGCCAGCAGCCAAGATAGGCTTGGTGCAGATACGCAGTATTTT. Translated, it gives CASSQDRLGADTQYF.